This TCR beta chain comes out of a study of human T cells and chemical hapten exposure. Study background: The patients were mostly female; they had alopecia areata, totalis or universalis.

This clonotype showed up just a few times. The CDR3 extends over 13 amino acids. V was shortened by 1 base and J by 4 bases, with 7 bases between the two germline ends. Germline V gives CDR1 LGHDT, CDR2 YNNKEL (reference sequence). Time point in this sample: pre-sensitization, week 0. Described treatment: therapeutic diphenylcyclopropenone sensitization with weekly scalp DPC. Blood collection happened ahead of applying each patch test. As the library was built, unique molecular identifiers were attached to individual cDNA molecules. TCRdb passed the RACE reads through MiXCR, listing each CDR3 protein once. The table has more than 300,000 distinct CDR3 sequences, around 5.5% seen once.

Sequencing was performed on whole blood, taken in connection with sensitization to the hapten diphenylcyclopropenone (DPC). This sequence joins TRBV3-1 and TRBJ1-1; D is undetermined. The receptor was isolated from a woman aged 18-29 years with alopecia areata. Some clones in this sample may be carry-over from other donors' samples. The CDR3 DNA sequence: TGTGCCAGCAGCCAAGTGGGAATCACTGAAGCTTTCTTT. Translating it yields CASSQVGITEAFF.